This entry lists 6 T cell receptor beta chains sequenced from one sample in a study of blood T cell repertoires in COVID-19. The method was immunoSEQ multiplex PCR; TCRdb's version includes in-frame clones alone and lacks a portion of them. The sample carries hundreds of thousands of clones, 88% recorded once. The specimen sequenced was peripheral blood. The receptors were gathered from a man of 80 years or more with acute or convalescent COVID-19.

This rearrangement joins TRBV19 to TRBJ2-2; TRBD2 agrees at 8 bases. J lost 3 bases, V lost 5 bases, and 5 bases had no gene match. CDR1 LNHDA and CDR2 SQIVND come from the germline V gene (reference sequence). The length of the CDR3 is 15 residues. CDR3 DNA: TGTGCCAGTAGTGCGCTCGGGGGGGACACCGGGGAGCTGTTTTTT. It codes for CASSALGGDTGELFF.

This clone showed up just a few times. This rearrangement joins TRBV7-6 to TRBJ2-3; 7 bases align to TRBD1. Unmatched junction bases numbered 10, after V lost 2 bases and J lost 2 bases. The CDR3 has 17 amino acids. Germline values: CDR1 SGHVS, CDR2 FNYEAQ. The CDR3 region is CASSLWSSGQITDTQYF. The CDR3 DNA reads as TGTGCCAGCAGCTTATGGTCATCGGGACAGATCACAGATACGCAGTATTTT.

The genes are TRBV7-6 and TRBJ1-1; 10 nucleotides agree with TRBD1. This CDR3 comprises 16 residues. After removal of 5 bases from V and 4 bases from J, the junction contained 10 bases not matched to a gene. Germline-derived CDR1 and CDR2 are SGHVS and FNYEAQ. As DNA, the CDR3 is TGTGCCAGCAGCGAGGGACAGGGGTATGCGGGCACTGAAGCTTTCTTT. Residues: CASSEGQGYAGTEAFF.

Only one count was recorded for this clone. The genes are TRBV5-4 and TRBJ2-1; possible D gene TRBD2, 6 bases. This CDR3 is 16 amino acids long. With 4 bases removed from V and 4 bases from J, the gap between germline ends came to 18 bases. Germline V lookup: CDR1 SGHNT, CDR2 YYREEE (reference sequence). The CDR3 here is CASSVSLARGYNEQFF. CDR3 bases: TGTGCCAGCAGCGTCTCGCTAGCGCGAGGTTACAATGAGCAGTTCTTC.

The chain recombines TRBV28 with TRBJ2-5; 10 bases are shared with TRBD1. The CDR3 runs to 16 residues. The trim removed 5 bases at V and 5 bases at J, leaving 11 bases unmatched. Germline CDR1 MDHEN, CDR2 SYDVKM. The chain's CDR3 is CASSEDRQGARETQYF. CDR3 sequence (DNA): TGTGCCAGCAGTGAAGATAGACAGGGGGCACGGGAGACCCAGTACTTC.

This sequence joins TRBV6-5 and TRBJ2-4; TRBD1 aligns across 9 bases. The CDR3 runs 15 residues. Trimming at V came to 0 bases and at J to 7 bases, leaving 4 bases not matched to a gene. Per germline, CDR1 MNHEY and CDR2 SVGAGI. The CDR3, as DNA: TGTGCCAGCAGTTACTCGTCACAGGGGGCGAACATTCAGTACTTC. This translates into CASSYSSQGANIQYF.